These 5 T cell receptor beta chains share one sample of origin, sequenced in a study of blood T cell repertoires in COVID-19. The table came from immunoSEQ multiplex PCR; TCRdb's copy has only in-frame clones and leaves some out. The sample has about 160,000 clones, around three quarters seen once. The sequencing sample was made of peripheral blood. Receptors were obtained from a man aged 55 to 70 with acute or convalescent COVID-19.

The chain has TRBV6-5 and TRBJ1-1; 8 bases are shared with TRBD1. The junction had 2 bases not matched to a gene; V was cut back by 4 bases and J by 1 base. Germline loops: CDR1 MNHEY, CDR2 SVGAGI. The CDR3 sequence is 14 residues long. The CDR3 nucleotides are TGTGCCAGCAGTTTAGGACAGGGGAACACTGAAGCTTTCTTT. This translates into CASSLGQGNTEAFF.

The J gene is TRBJ2-2, the V gene TRBV4-1, with 8 bases lining up with TRBD1. Germline V gene sequence: CDR1 MGHRA, CDR2 YSYEKL. J was trimmed by 3 bases and V by 7 bases; bases with no gene match: 10. CDR3 length: 16 amino acids. CDR3 region: CASTPARTGYTGELFF. DNA for the CDR3: TGCGCCAGCACCCCGGCCCGGACAGGGTACACCGGGGAGCTGTTTTTT.

V is TRBV30 and J is TRBJ1-1, with D unclear. CDR1 and CDR2 from the germline V gene are GTSNPN and SVGIG (reference sequence). V lost 3 bases to trimming and J lost 12 bases, with 17 bases between them. The CDR3 length is 12 residues. CDR3 DNA sequence: TGTGCCTGGAGCCCCCCGCGGGGAATATCTTTCTTT. Translating it yields CAWSPPRGISFF. Variable domain in full (rest from reference TRBV30 and TRBJ1-1): SQTIHQWPATLVQPVGSPLSLECTVEGTSNPNLYWYRQAAGRGLQLLFYSVGIGQISSEVPQNLSASRPQDRQFILSSKKLLLSDSGFYLCAWSPPRGISFFGQGTRLTVV.

J is TRBJ2-5 and V is TRBV4-2; 10 nucleotides align to TRBD1. The CDR3 sequence is 16 residues long. Trimming took 1 base from V and 4 from J; bases not matched to a gene: 6. Germline assignment: CDR1 LGHNA and CDR2 YNFKEQ. The DNA of the CDR3 is TGTGCCAGCAGCCAAGGTAGACAGGGGGCGGGAGAGACCCAGTACTTC. The encoded protein is CASSQGRQGAGETQYF.

This rearrangement joins TRBV11-2 to TRBJ2-1; TRBD1 aligns across 8 bases. CDR1 SGHAT and CDR2 FQNNGV come from the germline V gene. V was clipped by 5 bases and J by 2 bases; unmatched bases: 8. The length of the CDR3 is 16 residues. The CDR3 loop reads CASSLTGTGPYNEQFF. CDR3 sequence (DNA): TGTGCCAGCAGCCTCACCGGGACAGGACCCTACAATGAGCAGTTCTTC. Full variable domain (rest looked up from reference TRBV11-2 and TRBJ2-1): EAGVAQSPRYKIIEKRQSVAFWCNPISGHATLYWYQQILGQGPKLLIQFQNNGVVDDSQLPKDRFSAERLKGVDSTLKIQPAKLEDSAVYLCASSLTGTGPYNEQFFGPGTRLTVL.